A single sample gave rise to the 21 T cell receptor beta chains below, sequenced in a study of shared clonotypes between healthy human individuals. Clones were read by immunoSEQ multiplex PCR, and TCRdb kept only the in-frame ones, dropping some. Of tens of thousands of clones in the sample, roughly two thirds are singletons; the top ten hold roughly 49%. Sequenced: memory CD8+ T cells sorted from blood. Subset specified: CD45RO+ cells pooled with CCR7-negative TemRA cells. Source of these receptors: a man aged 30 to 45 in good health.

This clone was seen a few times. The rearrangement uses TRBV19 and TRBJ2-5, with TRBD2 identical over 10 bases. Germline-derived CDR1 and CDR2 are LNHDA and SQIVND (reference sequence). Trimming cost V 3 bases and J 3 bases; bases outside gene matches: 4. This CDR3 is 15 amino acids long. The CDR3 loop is CASSIGTSDKETQYF. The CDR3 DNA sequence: TGTGCCAGTAGTATCGGGACTAGCGATAAAGAGACCCAGTACTTC.

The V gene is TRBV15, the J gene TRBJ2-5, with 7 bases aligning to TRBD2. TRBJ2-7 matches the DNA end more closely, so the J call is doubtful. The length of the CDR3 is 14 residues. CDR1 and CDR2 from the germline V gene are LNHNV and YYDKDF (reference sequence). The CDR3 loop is CATSRASGAYEQYF. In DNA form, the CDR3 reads TGTGCCACCAGCAGAGCTAGCGGAGCCTACGAGCAGTACTTC.

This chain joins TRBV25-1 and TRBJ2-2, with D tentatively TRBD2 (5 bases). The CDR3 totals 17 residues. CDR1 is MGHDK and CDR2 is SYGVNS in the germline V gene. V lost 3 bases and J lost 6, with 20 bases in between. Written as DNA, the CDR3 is TGTGCCAGCAGTGACCCGGGAAAGGACCAACTCGCCGGGGAGCTGTTTTTT. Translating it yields CASSDPGKDQLAGELFF.

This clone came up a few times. In DNA form, the CDR3 reads TGTGCCACCAGCCCCGGGAGTCGGGTAGATACGCAGTATTTT. This sequence encodes CATSPGSRVDTQYF. The chain links TRBV15 to TRBJ2-3; perhaps TRBD2 as D (6 bases). From germline, CDR1 is LNHNV and CDR2 YYDKDF (reference sequence). Trimming removed 5 bases from V and 5 bases from J, with 14 bases in between. The length of the CDR3 is 14 residues.

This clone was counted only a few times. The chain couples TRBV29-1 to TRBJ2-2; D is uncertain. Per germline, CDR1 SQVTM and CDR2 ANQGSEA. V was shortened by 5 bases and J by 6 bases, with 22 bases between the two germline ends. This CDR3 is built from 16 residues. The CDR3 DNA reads TGCAGCGTTACCGGCCTGGACGGAGTGTCGTCCGGGGAGCTGTTTTTT. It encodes CSVTGLDGVSSGELFF.

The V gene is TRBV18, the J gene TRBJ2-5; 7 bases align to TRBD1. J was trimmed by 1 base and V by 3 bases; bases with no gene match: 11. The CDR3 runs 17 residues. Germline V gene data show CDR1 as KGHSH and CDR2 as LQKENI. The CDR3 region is CASSPATGTASQETQYF. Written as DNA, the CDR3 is TGTGCCAGCTCACCCGCTACCGGGACAGCGTCCCAAGAGACCCAGTACTTC.

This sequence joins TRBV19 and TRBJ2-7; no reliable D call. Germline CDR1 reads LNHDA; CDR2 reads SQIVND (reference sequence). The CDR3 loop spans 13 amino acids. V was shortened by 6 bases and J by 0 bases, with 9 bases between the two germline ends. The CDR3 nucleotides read TGTGCCAGTAGCCTCGCAGTCTCCTACGAGCAGTACTTC. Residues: CASSLAVSYEQYF.

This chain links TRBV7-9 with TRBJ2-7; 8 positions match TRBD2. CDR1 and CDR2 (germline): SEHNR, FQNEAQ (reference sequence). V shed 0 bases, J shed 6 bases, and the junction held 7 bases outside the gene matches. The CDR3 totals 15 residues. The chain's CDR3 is CASSLARPGGVEQYF. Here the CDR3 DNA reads TGTGCCAGCAGCTTAGCTCGGCCGGGAGGGGTCGAGCAGTACTTC.

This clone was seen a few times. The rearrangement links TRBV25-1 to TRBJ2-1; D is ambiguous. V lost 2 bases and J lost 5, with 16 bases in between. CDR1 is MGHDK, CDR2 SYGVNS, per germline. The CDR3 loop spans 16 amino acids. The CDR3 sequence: CASSERGQENNNEQFF. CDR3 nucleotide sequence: TGTGCCAGCAGTGAAAGAGGTCAGGAGAATAACAATGAGCAGTTCTTC.

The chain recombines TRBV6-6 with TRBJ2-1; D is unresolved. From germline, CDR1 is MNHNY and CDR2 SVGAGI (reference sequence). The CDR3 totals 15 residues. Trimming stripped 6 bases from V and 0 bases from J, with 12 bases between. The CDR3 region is CASRAHGSSYNEQFF. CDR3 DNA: TGTGCCAGCAGAGCCCACGGAAGCTCCTACAATGAGCAGTTCTTC.

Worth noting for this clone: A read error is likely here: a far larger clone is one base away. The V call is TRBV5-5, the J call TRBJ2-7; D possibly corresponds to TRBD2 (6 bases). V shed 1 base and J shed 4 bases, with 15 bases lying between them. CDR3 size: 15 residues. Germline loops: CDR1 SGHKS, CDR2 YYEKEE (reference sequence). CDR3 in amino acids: CASSLSGNGGYEQYF. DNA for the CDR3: TGTGCCAGCAGCTTGTCGGGTAACGGGGGATACGAGCAGTACTTC.

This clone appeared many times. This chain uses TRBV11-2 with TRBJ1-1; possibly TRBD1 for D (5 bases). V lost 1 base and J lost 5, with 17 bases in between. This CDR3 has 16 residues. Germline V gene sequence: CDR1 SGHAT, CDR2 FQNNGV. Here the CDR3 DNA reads TGTGCCAGCAGCTTAGGGCGTGTGGGGGATCGAACTGAAGCTTTCTTT. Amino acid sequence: CASSLGRVGDRTEAFF.

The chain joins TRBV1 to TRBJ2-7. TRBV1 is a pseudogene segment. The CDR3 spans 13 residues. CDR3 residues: CTSSQDSRNEQYF. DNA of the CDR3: TGCACCAGCAGCCAAGATTCCCGGAACGAGCAGTACTTC.

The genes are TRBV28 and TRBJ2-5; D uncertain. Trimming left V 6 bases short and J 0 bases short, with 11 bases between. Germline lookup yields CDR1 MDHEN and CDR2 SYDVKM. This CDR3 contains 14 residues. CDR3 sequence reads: CASSLLGNQETQYF. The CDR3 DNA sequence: TGTGCCAGCAGCCTTCTTGGAAACCAAGAGACCCAGTACTTC.

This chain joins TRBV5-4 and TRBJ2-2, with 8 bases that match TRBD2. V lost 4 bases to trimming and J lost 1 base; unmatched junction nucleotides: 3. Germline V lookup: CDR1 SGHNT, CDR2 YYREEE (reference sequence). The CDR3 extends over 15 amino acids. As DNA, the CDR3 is TGTGCCAGCAGCCGACTAGCGTTGAACACCGGGGAGCTGTTTTTT. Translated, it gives CASSRLALNTGELFF.

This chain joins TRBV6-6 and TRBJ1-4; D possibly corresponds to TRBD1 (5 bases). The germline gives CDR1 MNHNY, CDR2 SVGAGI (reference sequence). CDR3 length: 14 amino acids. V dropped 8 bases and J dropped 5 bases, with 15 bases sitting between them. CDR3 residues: CASHRDPDNEKLFF. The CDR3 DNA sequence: TGTGCCAGCCACCGGGACCCAGACAATGAAAAACTGTTTTTT.

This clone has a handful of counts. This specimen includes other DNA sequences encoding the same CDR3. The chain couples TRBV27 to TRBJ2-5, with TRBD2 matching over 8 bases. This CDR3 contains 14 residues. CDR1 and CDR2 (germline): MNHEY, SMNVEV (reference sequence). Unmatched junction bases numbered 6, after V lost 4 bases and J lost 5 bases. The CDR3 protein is CASSSQREQETQYF. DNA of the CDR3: TGTGCCAGCAGTTCCCAGCGGGAGCAGGAGACCCAGTACTTC.

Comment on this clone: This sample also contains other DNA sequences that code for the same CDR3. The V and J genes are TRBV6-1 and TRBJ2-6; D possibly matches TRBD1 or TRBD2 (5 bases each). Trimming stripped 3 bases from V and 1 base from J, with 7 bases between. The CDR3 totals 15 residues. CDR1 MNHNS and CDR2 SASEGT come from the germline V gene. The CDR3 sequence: CASSEGDSGANVLTF. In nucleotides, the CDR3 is TGTGCCAGCAGTGAGGGGGATTCTGGGGCCAACGTCCTGACTTTC.

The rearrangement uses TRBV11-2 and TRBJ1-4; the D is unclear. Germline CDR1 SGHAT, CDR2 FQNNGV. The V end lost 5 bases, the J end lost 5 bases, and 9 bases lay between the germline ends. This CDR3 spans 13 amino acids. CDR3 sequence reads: CASSRNRNEKLFF. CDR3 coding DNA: TGTGCCAGCAGCCGCAACAGAAATGAAAAACTGTTTTTT.

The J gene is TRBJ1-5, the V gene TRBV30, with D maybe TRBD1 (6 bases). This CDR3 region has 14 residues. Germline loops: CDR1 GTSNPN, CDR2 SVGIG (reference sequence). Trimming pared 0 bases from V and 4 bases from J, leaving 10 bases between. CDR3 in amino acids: CAWSVAQGNQPQHF. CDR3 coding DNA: TGTGCCTGGAGTGTAGCCCAGGGGAATCAGCCCCAGCATTTT.

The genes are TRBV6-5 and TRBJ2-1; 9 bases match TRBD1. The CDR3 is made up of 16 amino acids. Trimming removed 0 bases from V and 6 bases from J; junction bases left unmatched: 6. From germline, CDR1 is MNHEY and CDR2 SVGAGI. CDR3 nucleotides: TGTGCCAGCAGTTACTCCCTGGGACAGGGATCCAATGAGCAGTTCTTC. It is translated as CASSYSLGQGSNEQFF.